These 10 T cell receptor beta chains originate from one sample sequenced in a study of graft-versus-host responses after intestinal transplantation. Libraries were prepared by immunoSEQ multiplex PCR; TCRdb keeps only in-frame clonotypes and omits some of them. Of around 100,000 clones in the sample, roughly 84% were seen once. What these receptors recognize is not known. The sequencing here drew on unstimulated CD4+ T cells sorted from spleen or lymph node cells, taken before transplant. The receptors come from a human donor who was the organ donor for an intestinal transplant.

The chain uses TRBV7-3 and TRBJ2-1; 8 bases align to TRBD1. The CDR3 covers 18 residues. Germline V gene sequence: CDR1 SGHTA, CDR2 FQGTGA. V was pared by 1 base and J by 2 bases, with 10 bases of the junction left unmatched. The CDR3, as DNA: TGTGCCAGCAGCTTAAACCCAGACGGACAGGGTACCTACAATGAGCAGTTCTTC. Translating it yields CASSLNPDGQGTYNEQFF.

The chain carries TRBV2 and TRBJ2-1, with 11 bases matching TRBD2. CDR3 size: 18 residues. Looked up from germline, CDR1 is SNHLY and CDR2 is FYNNEI. Germline trimming cut 2 bases from V and 7 bases from J; bases unmatched to any gene: 13. The CDR3 here is CASSELGSGGALRNEQFF. The CDR3 DNA reads as TGTGCCAGCAGTGAACTGGGTAGCGGGGGGGCCTTGCGGAATGAGCAGTTCTTC.

V and J are TRBV6-1 and TRBJ1-2; D perhaps matches TRBD1 (6 bases). The CDR3 is 15 amino acids. Looked up from germline, CDR1 is MNHNS and CDR2 is SASEGT. Trimming removed 8 bases from V and 4 bases from J, with 20 bases in between. CDR3 protein: CASSLRQAYIYGYTF. The CDR3 DNA sequence: TGTGCCAGCTCCCTTAGACAGGCGTACATCTATGGCTACACCTTC.

The chain links TRBV6-5 to TRBJ2-1; weak D call: TRBD2 (5 bases). The germline V gene has CDR1 MNHEY and CDR2 SVGAGI. This CDR3 spans 14 amino acids. Trimming shortened V by 6 bases and J by 0 bases, and 9 bases separated the two germline ends. CDR3 sequence: CASSPGLSYNEQFF. The CDR3 DNA reads TGTGCCAGCAGCCCCGGACTCTCCTACAATGAGCAGTTCTTC.

V and J are TRBV4-1 and TRBJ2-1; TRBD2 matches 8 bases. V was pared by 3 bases and J by 6 bases, with 16 bases of the junction left unmatched. The CDR3 is 18 residues long. The germline gives CDR1 MGHRA, CDR2 YSYEKL. The CDR3, as DNA: TGCGCCAGCAGCCACAAAGCGGGAATGGGGACTAGGACCAATGAGCAGTTCTTC. Its translation: CASSHKAGMGTRTNEQFF.

The chain joins TRBV28 to TRBJ1-2, with 10 bases that match TRBD1. The V gene end was trimmed by 5 bases and the J gene end by 6 bases; junction bases not matched to a gene: 9. The CDR3 consists of 15 residues. The germline gives CDR1 MDHEN, CDR2 SYDVKM. The CDR3 loop reads CASSLPGQGTDGYTF. The CDR3 DNA sequence: TGTGCCAGCAGTCTTCCGGGACAGGGGACCGATGGCTACACCTTC.

This clone was counted between two and nine times. V and J are TRBV7-9 and TRBJ1-2; D gene unclear. The V gene lost 5 bases and the J gene lost 2 bases, with 15 bases spanning the gap. This CDR3 region has 15 residues. Germline loops: CDR1 SEHNR, CDR2 FQNEAQ (reference sequence). The CDR3 loop reads CASSLQLGSNYGYTF. CDR3 sequence (DNA): TGTGCCAGCAGCCTACAGCTGGGCAGCAACTATGGCTACACCTTC.

This chain uses TRBV5-5 with TRBJ1-3; D not resolved. The CDR3 has 12 residues. Per germline, CDR1 SGHKS and CDR2 YYEKEE (reference sequence). Trimming pared 0 bases from V and 4 bases from J, leaving 2 bases between. The DNA for the CDR3 is TGTGCCAGCAGCTTGGAGGGAAACACCATATATTTT. This sequence encodes CASSLEGNTIYF.

The chain carries TRBV7-3 and TRBJ2-3, with TRBD2 matching 8 bases. The CDR3 loop spans 13 amino acids. Trimming at V came to 3 bases and at J to 5 bases, leaving 1 base not matched to a gene. Germline assignment: CDR1 SGHTA and CDR2 FQGTGA. The CDR3 loop is CASSFAGGDTQYF. CDR3 DNA sequence: TGTGCCAGCAGCTTCGCGGGGGGAGATACGCAGTATTTT.

CDR3 amino acids: CASSESPPSTQYF. The CDR3 bases are TGCGCCAGCAGTGAGTCACCACCCTCTACGCAGTATTTT. The genes are TRBV10-1 and TRBJ2-3; D gene uncertain. The CDR3 totals 13 residues. Germline lookup yields CDR1 WNHNN and CDR2 SYGVQD (reference sequence). Trimming took 0 bases from V and 8 from J, leaving 9 bases between them.